The 13 T cell receptor beta chains reported below all come from one sample, sequenced in a study of preoperative IRX-2 immunotherapy in early breast cancer (dated by TCRdb to 2018 to 2020). The library relied on the immunoSEQ multiplex PCR assay. TCRdb obtained this table from immuneACCESS and retained in-frame rearrangements with V and J assigned. These tables miss some clones; where compared with another copy, unresolved V genes account for less than half of the shortfall, and the remainder is unexplained. This sample lists approximately 44,000 clones; just under 95% were detected once. Over 1.5% of the sample is in the top ten clones. The treatment or condition label for this specimen denotes: preoperative locoregional IRX-2 cytokine immunotherapy. Source: tumor tissue, taken after IRX-2 immunotherapy. These receptors came from a human donor with breast cancer.

The genes are TRBV19 and TRBJ2-7; 11 positions agree with TRBD2. This CDR3 region has 14 residues. The germline CDR1 and CDR2 sequences are LNHDA and SQIVND (reference sequence). Unmatched junction bases numbered 6, after V lost 8 bases and J lost 3 bases. In nucleotides, the CDR3 is TGTGCCAGTGCGATGACTAGCGGGGACTACGAGCAGTACTTC. Translating it yields CASAMTSGDYEQYF.

This chain links TRBV5-1 with TRBJ2-5; D unclear. The CDR3 length is 14 residues. CDR1 and CDR2 from the germline V gene are SGHRS and YFSETQ. V lost 0 bases and J lost 2, with 8 bases in between. CDR3 DNA sequence: TGCGCCAGCAGCTTGGCCACCGGGCAAGAGACCCAGTACTTC. It is translated as CASSLATGQETQYF.

V gene TRBV11-2 combines with J gene TRBJ1-3; 8 bases fit TRBD1. Germline V CDR1 and CDR2: SGHAT, FQNNGV. The CDR3 has 16 amino acids. Trimming cost V 5 bases and J 4 bases; bases outside gene matches: 10. The CDR3 sequence is CASSTLQGGKGNTIYF. The CDR3 DNA sequence: TGTGCCAGCAGCACTTTACAGGGGGGAAAAGGAAACACCATATATTTT. The entire variable domain, with the rest obtained from reference TRBV11-2 and TRBJ1-3, is as follows: EAGVAQSPRYKIIEKRQSVAFWCNPISGHATLYWYQQILGQGPKLLIQFQNNGVVDDSQLPKDRFSAERLKGVDSTLKIQPAKLEDSAVYLCASSTLQGGKGNTIYFGEGSWLTVV.

Remarks on this clone: Other nucleotide sequences in the sample specify the same CDR3. V is TRBV29-1 and J is TRBJ2-3; 16 nucleotides line up with TRBD2. The germline CDR1 and CDR2 sequences are SQVTM and ANQGSEA. Trimming cost V 4 bases and J 4 bases; bases outside gene matches: 2. The length of the CDR3 is 15 residues. CDR3 in DNA: TGCAGCGTTGCGGGACTAGCGGGGGGGTCAGATACGCAGTATTTT. This gives the protein CSVAGLAGGSDTQYF.

The V gene is TRBV7-8, the J gene TRBJ2-1; TRBD2 agrees at 15 bases. The junction had 8 bases not matched to a gene; V was cut back by 1 base and J by 7 bases. The CDR3 covers 18 residues. Germline V CDR1 and CDR2: SGHVS, FQNEAQ. The CDR3 DNA follows: TGTGCCAGCAGCTTAGTGCGGACTAGCGGGAGGGCCGGTAATGAGCAGTTCTTC. Translated: CASSLVRTSGRAGNEQFF.

This rearrangement joins TRBV5-1 to TRBJ2-1; 9 positions agree with TRBD2. There are 14 residues in the CDR3. V was clipped by 0 bases and J by 7 bases; unmatched bases: 2. From germline, CDR1 is SGHRS and CDR2 YFSETQ. CDR3 sequence: CASSLVAGANEQFF. CDR3 sequence (DNA): TGCGCCAGCAGCTTGGTAGCGGGAGCGAATGAGCAGTTCTTC.

The rearrangement uses TRBV7-2 and TRBJ2-7, with TRBD2 matching 10 bases. The CDR3 covers 16 residues. Looked up from germline, CDR1 is SGHTA and CDR2 is FQGNSA. Trimming at V came to 0 bases and at J to 2 bases, leaving 4 bases not matched to a gene. The CDR3 DNA sequence: TGTGCCAGCAGCTTAGCTGTCCTAGCGGGGGCCTACGAGCAGTACTTC. Encoded protein: CASSLAVLAGAYEQYF.

V gene TRBV7-2 combines with J gene TRBJ2-2, with D hard to call. This CDR3 is 16 amino acids long. The V and J ends lost 1 base and 1 base respectively, with 10 bases between them. Germline CDR1 is SGHTA and CDR2 is FQGNSA. The CDR3: CASSLVPGVNTGELFF. The CDR3 nucleotides read TGTGCCAGCAGCTTAGTTCCCGGAGTGAACACCGGGGAGCTGTTTTTT.

The J gene is TRBJ2-7, the V gene TRBV4-2; 8 positions agree with TRBD2. J gave up 3 bases and V 4 bases, and 5 bases lay outside the gene matches. The CDR3 is made up of 14 amino acids. CDR1 and CDR2 (germline): LGHNA, YNFKEQ. CDR3 DNA: TGTGCCAGCAGCCTTATTACTAGCGGCTACGAGCAGTACTTC. Amino acids: CASSLITSGYEQYF.

The rearrangement joins TRBV30 to TRBJ2-2; D gene ambiguous. V was pared by 3 bases and J by 9 bases, with 14 bases between. Per germline, CDR1 GTSNPN and CDR2 SVGIG (reference sequence). The CDR3 totals 13 residues. The CDR3 DNA is TGTGCCTGGAGGGCCCAGCCTACCAGGGAGCTGTTTTTT. It is translated as CAWRAQPTRELFF.

This clone was detected only once. This sequence joins TRBV14 and TRBJ1-2; 7 nucleotides match TRBD1. CDR3 size: 15 residues. The trim removed 0 bases at V and 4 bases at J, leaving 5 bases unmatched. CDR1 and CDR2 (germline): SGHDN, FVKESK. The CDR3: CASSQDPGTVYGYTF. DNA for the CDR3: TGTGCCAGCAGCCAAGACCCCGGGACAGTCTATGGCTACACCTTC.

The chain carries TRBV11-1 and TRBJ2-7; D is perhaps TRBD2 (6 bases). Trimming removed 8 bases from V and 0 bases from J, with 8 bases in between. Per the germline V gene, CDR1 is SGHAT and CDR2 is FQDESV (reference sequence). The CDR3 runs 12 residues. CDR3 in DNA: TGTGCCAGCCGGGGGTTCTCCTACGAGCAGTACTTC. It encodes CASRGFSYEQYF.

J is TRBJ2-2 and V is TRBV27, with D unclear. The ends were cut back, 2 bases at V and 6 bases at J, with 4 bases in the middle. Looked up from germline, CDR1 is MNHEY and CDR2 is SMNVEV (reference sequence). This CDR3 spans 12 amino acids. CDR3 nucleotides: TGTGCCAGCAGTTTAATGGCCGGGGAGCTGTTTTTT. The encoded protein is CASSLMAGELFF.